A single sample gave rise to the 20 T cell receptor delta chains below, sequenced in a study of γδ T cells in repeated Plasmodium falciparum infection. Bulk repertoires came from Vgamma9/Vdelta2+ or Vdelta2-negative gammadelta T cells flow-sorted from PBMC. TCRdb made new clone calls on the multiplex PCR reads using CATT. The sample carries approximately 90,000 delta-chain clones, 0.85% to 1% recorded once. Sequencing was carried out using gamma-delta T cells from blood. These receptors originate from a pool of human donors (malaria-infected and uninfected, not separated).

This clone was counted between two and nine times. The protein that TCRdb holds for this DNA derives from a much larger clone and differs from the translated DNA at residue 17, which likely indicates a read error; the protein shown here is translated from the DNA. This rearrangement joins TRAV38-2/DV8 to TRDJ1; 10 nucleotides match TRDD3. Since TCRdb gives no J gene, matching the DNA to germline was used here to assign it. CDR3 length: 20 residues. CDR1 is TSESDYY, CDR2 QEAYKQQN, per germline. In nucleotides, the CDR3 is TGTGCGCCCATGGGGCTCCCGGACTGGGGGATGTACCTGTACACCGATAGACTCATCTTT. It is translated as CAPMGLPDWGMYLYTDRLIF.

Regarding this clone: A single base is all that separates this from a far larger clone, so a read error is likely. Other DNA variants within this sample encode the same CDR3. CDR3 residues: CACDTVAGPGGHTDKLIF. CDR3 nucleotide sequence: TGTGCCTGTGACACCGTCGCTGGCCCCGGGGGGCACACCGATAAACTCATCTTT. The chain recombines TRDV2 with TRDJ1; D may be TRDD3 (5 bases). Assignment of the J gene here rests on matching the DNA to germline, because TCRdb gives none. The germline V and J ends were trimmed by 0 bases and 0 bases, with 19 bases remaining between them. The CDR3 runs 18 residues. Germline V CDR1 and CDR2: GEAIGNYY, EKD.

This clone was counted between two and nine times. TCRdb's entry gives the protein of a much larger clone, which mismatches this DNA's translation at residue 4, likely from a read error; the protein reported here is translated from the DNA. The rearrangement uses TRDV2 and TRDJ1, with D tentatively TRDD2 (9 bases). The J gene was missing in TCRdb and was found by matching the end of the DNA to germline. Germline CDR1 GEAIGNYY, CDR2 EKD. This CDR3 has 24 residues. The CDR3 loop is CACVTVKLGLPTGTGGSLTDKLIF. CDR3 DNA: TGTGCCTGTGTCACCGTGAAGCTCGGCCTTCCTACAGGAACTGGGGGTTCTCTCACCGATAAACTCATCTTT.

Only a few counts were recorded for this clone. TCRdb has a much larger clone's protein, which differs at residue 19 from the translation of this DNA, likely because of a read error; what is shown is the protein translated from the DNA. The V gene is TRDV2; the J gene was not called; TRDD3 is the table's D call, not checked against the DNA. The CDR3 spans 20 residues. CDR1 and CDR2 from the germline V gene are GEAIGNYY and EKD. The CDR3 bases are TGTGCCTGTGACACGCCCGCAGTGTATGGGGGATACAGGTACACCGATAAACTCACCTTT. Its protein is CACDTPAVYGGYRYTDKLTF.

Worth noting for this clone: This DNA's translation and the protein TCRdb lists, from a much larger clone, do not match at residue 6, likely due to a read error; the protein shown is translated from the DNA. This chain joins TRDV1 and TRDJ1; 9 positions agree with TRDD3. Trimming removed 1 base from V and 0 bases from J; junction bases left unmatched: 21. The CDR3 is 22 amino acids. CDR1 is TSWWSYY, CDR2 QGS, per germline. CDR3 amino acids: CALGEPDGGNYWGNPHTDKLIF. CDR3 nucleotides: TGTGCTCTTGGGGAACCAGATGGAGGGAACTACTGGGGGAATCCGCACACCGATAAACTCATCTTT.

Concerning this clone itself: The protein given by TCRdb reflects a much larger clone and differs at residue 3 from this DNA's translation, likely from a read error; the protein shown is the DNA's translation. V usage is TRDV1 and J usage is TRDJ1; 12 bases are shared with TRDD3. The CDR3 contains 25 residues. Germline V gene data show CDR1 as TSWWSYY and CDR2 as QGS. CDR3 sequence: CAPGENSYLGLGDTRMIWYTDKLIF. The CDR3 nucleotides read TGTGCTCCTGGGGAGAATTCCTACCTTGGTCTGGGGGATACGCGTATGATTTGGTACACCGATAAACTCATCTTT.

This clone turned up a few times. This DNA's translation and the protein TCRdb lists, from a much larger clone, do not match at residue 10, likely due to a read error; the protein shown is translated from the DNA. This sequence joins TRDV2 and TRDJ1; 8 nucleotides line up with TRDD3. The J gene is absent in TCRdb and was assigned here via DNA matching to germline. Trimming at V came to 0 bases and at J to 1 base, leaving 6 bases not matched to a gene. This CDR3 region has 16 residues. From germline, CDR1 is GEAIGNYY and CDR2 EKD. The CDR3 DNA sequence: TGTGCCTGTGACACCGGTACTGGGGGCCCCACCGATAAACTCATCTTT. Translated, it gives CACDTGTGGPTDKLIF.

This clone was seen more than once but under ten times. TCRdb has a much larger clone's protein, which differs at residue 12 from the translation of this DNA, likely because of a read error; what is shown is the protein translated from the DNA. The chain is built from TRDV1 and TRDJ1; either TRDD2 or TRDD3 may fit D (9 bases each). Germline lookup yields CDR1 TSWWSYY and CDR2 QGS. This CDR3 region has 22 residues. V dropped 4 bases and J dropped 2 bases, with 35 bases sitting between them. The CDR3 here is CALGAYPVAFLQYWGKTDKLIF. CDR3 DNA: TGTGCTCTTGGGGCCTACCCTGTCGCCTTCCTACAGTACTGGGGGAAAACCGATAAACTCATCTTT.

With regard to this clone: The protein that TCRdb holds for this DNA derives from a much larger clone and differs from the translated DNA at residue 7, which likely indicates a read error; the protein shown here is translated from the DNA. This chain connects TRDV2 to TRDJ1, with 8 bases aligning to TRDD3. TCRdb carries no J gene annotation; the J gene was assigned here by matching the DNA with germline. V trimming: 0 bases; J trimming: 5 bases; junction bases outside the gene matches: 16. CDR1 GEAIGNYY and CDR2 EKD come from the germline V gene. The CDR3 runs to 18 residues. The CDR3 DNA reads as TGTGCCTGTGACACCGTCAGTACTGGGGGCCTACAGAGGGATAAACTCATCTTT. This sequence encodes CACDTVSTGGLQRDKLIF.

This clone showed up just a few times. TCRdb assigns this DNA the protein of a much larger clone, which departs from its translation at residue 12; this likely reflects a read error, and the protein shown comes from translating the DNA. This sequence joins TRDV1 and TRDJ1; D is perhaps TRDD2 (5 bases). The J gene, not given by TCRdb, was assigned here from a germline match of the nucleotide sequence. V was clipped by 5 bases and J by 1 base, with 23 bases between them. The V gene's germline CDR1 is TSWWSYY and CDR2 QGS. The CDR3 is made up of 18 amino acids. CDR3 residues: CALGNYLFPSYLTDKLIF. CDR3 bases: TGTGCTCTTGGGAACTACCTCTTCCCGTCTTACCTCACCGATAAACTCATCTTT.

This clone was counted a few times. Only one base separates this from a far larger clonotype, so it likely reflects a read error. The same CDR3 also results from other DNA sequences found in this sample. The CDR3 reads CALGELESGPRPFWDSTLTAQLFF. The CDR3 coding sequence is TGTGCTCTTGGGGAACTAGAGTCCGGCCCAAGGCCCTTTTGGGATTCAACTTTGACAGCGCAACTCTTCTTT. The chain carries TRDV1 and TRDJ2; perhaps TRDD3 as D (5 bases). The J gene is not listed in TCRdb, so it was assigned here from a DNA match to germline. This CDR3 contains 24 residues. The germline CDR1 and CDR2 sequences are TSWWSYY and QGS.

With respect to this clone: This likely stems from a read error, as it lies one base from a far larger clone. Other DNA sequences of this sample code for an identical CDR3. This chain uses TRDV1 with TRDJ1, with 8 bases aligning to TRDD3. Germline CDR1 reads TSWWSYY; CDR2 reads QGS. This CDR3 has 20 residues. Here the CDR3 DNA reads TGTGCTCTTGGGGAACTAAATCCCAACTACTGGGGGTGGAGAACCGATAAACTCATTTTT. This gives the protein CALGELNPNYWGWRTDKLIF.

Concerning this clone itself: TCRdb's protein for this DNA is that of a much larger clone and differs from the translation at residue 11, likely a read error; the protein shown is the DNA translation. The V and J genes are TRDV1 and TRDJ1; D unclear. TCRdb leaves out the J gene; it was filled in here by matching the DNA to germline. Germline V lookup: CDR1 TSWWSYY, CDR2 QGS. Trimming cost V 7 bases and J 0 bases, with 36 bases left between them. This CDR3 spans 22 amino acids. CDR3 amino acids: CALEAPPSHTVGRQLYTDKLIF. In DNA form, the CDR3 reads TGTGCTCTTGAGGCCCCGCCGTCCCATACTGTGGGCCGACAACTGTACACCGATAAACTCATCTTT.

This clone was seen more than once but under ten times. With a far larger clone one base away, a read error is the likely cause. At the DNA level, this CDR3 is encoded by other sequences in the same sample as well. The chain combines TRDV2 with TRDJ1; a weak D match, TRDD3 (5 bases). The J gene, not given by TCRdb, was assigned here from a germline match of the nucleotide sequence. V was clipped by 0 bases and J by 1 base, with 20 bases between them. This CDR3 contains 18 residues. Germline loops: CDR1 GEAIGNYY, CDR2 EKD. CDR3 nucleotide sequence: TGTGCCTGTGACACCCCGCGGGGGGGTCCCGGACCCACCGATAAACTCATCTTT. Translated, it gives CACDTPRGGPGPTDKLIF.

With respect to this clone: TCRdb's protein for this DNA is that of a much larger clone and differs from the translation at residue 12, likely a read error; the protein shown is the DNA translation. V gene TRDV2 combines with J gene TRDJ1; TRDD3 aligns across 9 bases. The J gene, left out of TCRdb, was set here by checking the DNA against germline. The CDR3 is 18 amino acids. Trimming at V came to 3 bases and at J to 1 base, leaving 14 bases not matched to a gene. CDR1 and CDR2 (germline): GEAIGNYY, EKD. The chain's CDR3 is CACDPMGTGGLRTDKLIF. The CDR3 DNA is TGTGCCTGTGACCCCATGGGGACTGGGGGACTACGCACCGATAAACTCATCTTT.

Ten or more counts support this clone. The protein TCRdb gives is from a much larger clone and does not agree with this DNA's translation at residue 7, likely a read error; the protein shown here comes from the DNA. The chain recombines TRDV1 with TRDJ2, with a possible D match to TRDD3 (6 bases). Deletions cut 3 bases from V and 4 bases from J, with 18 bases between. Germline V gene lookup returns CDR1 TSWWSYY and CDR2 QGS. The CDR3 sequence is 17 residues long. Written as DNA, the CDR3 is TGTGCTCTTGGGGACATTAGTTCGGGGATCAGGACAGCACAACTCTTCTTT. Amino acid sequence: CALGDISSGIRTAQLFF.

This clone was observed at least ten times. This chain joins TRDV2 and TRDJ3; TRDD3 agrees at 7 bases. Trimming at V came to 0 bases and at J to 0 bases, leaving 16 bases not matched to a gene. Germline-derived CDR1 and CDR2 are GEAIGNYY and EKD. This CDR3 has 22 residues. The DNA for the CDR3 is TGTGCCTGTGACACCGCTGAGGTTGTTGGGGGACAGAGCTCCTGGGACACCCGACAGATGTTTTTC. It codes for CACDTAEVVGGQSSWDTRQMFF.

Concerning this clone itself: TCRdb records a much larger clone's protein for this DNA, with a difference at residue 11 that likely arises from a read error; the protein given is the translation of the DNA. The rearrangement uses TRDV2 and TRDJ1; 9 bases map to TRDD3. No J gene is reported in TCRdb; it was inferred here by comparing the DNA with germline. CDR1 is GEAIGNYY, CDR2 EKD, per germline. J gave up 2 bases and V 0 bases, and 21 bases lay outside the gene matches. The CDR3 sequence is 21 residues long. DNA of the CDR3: TGTGCCTGTGACACCATAACTCTACTGGGGGAAGTTGAGACCCTGACCGATAAACTCATCTTT. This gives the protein CACDTITLLGEVETLTDKLIF.

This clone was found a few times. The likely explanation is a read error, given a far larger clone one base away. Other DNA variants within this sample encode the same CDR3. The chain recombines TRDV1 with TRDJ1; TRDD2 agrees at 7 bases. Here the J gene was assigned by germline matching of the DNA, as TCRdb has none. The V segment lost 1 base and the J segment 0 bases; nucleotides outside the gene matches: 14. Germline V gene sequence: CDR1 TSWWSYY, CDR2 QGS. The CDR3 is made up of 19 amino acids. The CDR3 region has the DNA TGTGCTCTTGGGGAACCGGGGTTCCTACGGTCCATAGACACCGATAAACTCATCTTT. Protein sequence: CALGEPGFLRSIDTDKLIF.

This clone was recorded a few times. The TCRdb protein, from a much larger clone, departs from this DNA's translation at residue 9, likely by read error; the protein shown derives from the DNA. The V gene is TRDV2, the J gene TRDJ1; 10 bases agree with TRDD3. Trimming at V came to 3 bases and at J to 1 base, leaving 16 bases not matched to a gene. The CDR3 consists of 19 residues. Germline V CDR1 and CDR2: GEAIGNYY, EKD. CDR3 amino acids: CACDSVLISTGGFTDKLIF. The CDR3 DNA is TGTGCCTGTGACTCCGTTTTGATCTCTACTGGGGGATTCACCGATAAACTCATCTTT.